A single sample gave rise to the 32 T cell receptor beta chains below, sequenced in a study of T cell repertoires in cytomegalovirus infection. These receptors have no identified antigens. TCRdb reprocessed the reads via MiXCR and lists one record per CDR3 protein. The sample yields roughly 310,000 distinct CDR3 sequences, roughly 29% seen once. The source was cultured PBMCs, collected from culture after CMV antigen stimulation. These TCRs come from a human donor in good health (CMV status not recorded). Some clones in this sample may be carry-over from other donors' samples.

The chain carries TRBV30 and TRBJ2-1; 11 bases are a match to TRBD2. This CDR3 is built from 14 residues. J was trimmed by 9 bases and V by 5 bases; bases with no gene match: 9. Germline assignment: CDR1 GTSNPN and CDR2 SVGIG (reference sequence). The CDR3 spells CAWDGTSGRFEQFF. As DNA, the CDR3 is TGTGCCTGGGACGGAACTAGCGGGAGATTTGAGCAGTTCTTC.

This clonotype came up a few times. The chain recombines TRBV19 with TRBJ2-3; D may be TRBD1 (6 bases). CDR3 length equals 15 residues. Germline values: CDR1 LNHDA, CDR2 SQIVND (reference sequence). V was shortened by 0 bases and J by 2 bases, with 9 bases between the two germline ends. CDR3 nucleotides: TGTGCCAGTAGTATAGAAGGGGGTTTCACAGATACGCAGTATTTT. Residues: CASSIEGGFTDTQYF. Full variable domain (rest looked up from reference TRBV19 and TRBJ2-3): DGGITQSPKYLFRKEGQNVTLSCEQNLNHDAMYWYRQDPGQGLRLIYYSQIVNDFQKGDIAEGYSVSREKKESFPLTVTSAQKNPTAFYLCASSIEGGFTDTQYFGPGTRLTVL.

The chain joins TRBV20-1 to TRBJ2-1, with 8 bases aligning to TRBD1. V dropped 5 bases and J dropped 7; count of bases not matched to a gene: 13. CDR1 DFQATT and CDR2 SNEGSKA come from the germline V gene (reference sequence). This CDR3 is 15 amino acids long. The DNA of the CDR3 is TGCAGTGCTCCCCGGACAGGGTCCTTCGTAAATGAGCAGTTCTTC. Translated: CSAPRTGSFVNEQFF.

The V and J genes are TRBV5-1 and TRBJ1-6, with D possibly matching TRBD1 (5 bases). Germline V lookup: CDR1 SGHRS, CDR2 YFSETQ. V shed 4 bases and J shed 13 bases, with 21 bases lying between them. CDR3 size: 15 residues. The CDR3, as DNA: TGCGCCAGCAGCCCTGGGCAGGGTCGGATGGAGCCCCTCCACTTT. This sequence encodes CASSPGQGRMEPLHF. The whole variable domain, filled in from reference TRBV5-1 and TRBJ1-6, reads KAGVTQTPRYLIKTRGQQVTLSCSPISGHRSVSWYQQTPGQGLQFLFEYFSETQRNKGNFPGRFSGRQFSNSRSEMNVSTLELGDSALYLCASSPGQGRMEPLHFGNGTRLTVT.

This clonotype was recorded a few times. The rearrangement joins TRBV19 to TRBJ1-5; no firm D call. Germline V gene lookup returns CDR1 LNHDA and CDR2 SQIVND (reference sequence). There are 16 residues in the CDR3. V shed 3 bases and J shed 0 bases, with 12 bases lying between them. CDR3 residues: CASSISGYVSNQPQHF. CDR3 nucleotide sequence: TGTGCCAGTAGTATCTCCGGCTATGTTAGCAATCAGCCCCAGCATTTT.

This clonotype was detected ten times or more. The rearrangement uses TRBV7-2 and TRBJ2-3; 10 positions agree with TRBD2. Germline-derived CDR1 and CDR2 are SGHTA and FQGNSA. The CDR3 runs to 16 residues. The V segment lost 3 bases and the J segment 1 base; nucleotides outside the gene matches: 4. CDR3 bases: TGTGCCAGCAGCTTTTCCGGGACTAGCGGCACAGATACGCAGTATTTT. Its translation is CASSFSGTSGTDTQYF.

This clonotype was recorded a few times. This chain uses TRBV15 with TRBJ1-5; no clear D gene. The V end lost 5 bases, the J end lost 5 bases, and 10 bases lay between the germline ends. In germline, CDR1 is LNHNV, CDR2 YYDKDF (reference sequence). The CDR3 is 13 residues long. The CDR3 protein is CATSSGRDQPQHF. CDR3 sequence (DNA): TGTGCCACCAGCTCGGGTAGGGATCAGCCCCAGCATTTT.

This clonotype has just a few counts. The chain links TRBV30 to TRBJ1-2, with D hard to call. Germline V gene data show CDR1 as GTSNPN and CDR2 as SVGIG (reference sequence). V was trimmed by 7 bases and J by 7 bases, leaving 10 bases between them. The CDR3 loop spans 10 amino acids. The CDR3 sequence is CAFTRGGYTF. CDR3 coding DNA: TGTGCCTTTACCCGAGGTGGCTACACCTTC.

The CDR3 DNA reads TGTGCCAGCAGTCTACAGGGGGCGAGGGCAGAGACCCAGTACTTC. Its translation is CASSLQGARAETQYF. The V and J genes are TRBV12-3 or TRBV12-4 and TRBJ2-5; 9 bases fit TRBD1. The CDR3 is 15 residues long. The ends lost 5 bases at V and 4 bases at J; junction bases unmatched: 8.

This rearrangement joins TRBV10-3 to TRBJ1-5, with unresolved D. The V gene lost 8 bases and the J gene lost 4 bases, with 12 bases spanning the gap. Germline CDR1 ENHRY, CDR2 SYGVKD. CDR3 length: 13 amino acids. The CDR3 spells CAIQETTNQPQHF. The CDR3 DNA reads TGTGCCATCCAGGAAACAACTAATCAGCCCCAGCATTTT.

The sample holds one count of this clonotype. The chain recombines TRBV2 with TRBJ2-2, with D uncertain. V gave up 0 bases and J gave up 0 bases, with 5 bases separating them. Germline V gene lookup returns CDR1 SNHLY and CDR2 FYNNEI. The CDR3 contains 15 residues. CDR3 bases: TGTGCCAGCAGTGAAGCACGGACGAACACCGGGGAGCTGTTTTTT. This sequence encodes CASSEARTNTGELFF.

In its sample, this clonotype was seen a few times. V usage is TRBV20-1 and J usage is TRBJ1-1; possibly TRBD1 for D (5 bases). The CDR3 spans 16 residues. The V end lost 1 base, the J end lost 0 bases, and 15 bases lay between the germline ends. Germline V gene lookup returns CDR1 DFQATT and CDR2 SNEGSKA (reference sequence). CDR3 in amino acids: CSARGSPGWVNTEAFF. CDR3 bases: TGCAGTGCTAGAGGGTCTCCAGGGTGGGTGAACACTGAAGCTTTCTTT.

This sequence joins TRBV10-3 and TRBJ1-2; D is unresolved. Germline-derived CDR1 and CDR2 are ENHRY and SYGVKD. CDR3 length equals 12 residues. V lost 1 base to trimming and J lost 6 bases, with 6 bases between them. The CDR3 loop reads CAISEFGDGYTF. CDR3 nucleotides: TGTGCCATCAGTGAGTTCGGGGATGGCTACACCTTC.

Only a few counts were recorded for this clonotype. This chain connects TRBV7-2 to TRBJ2-1, with 9 bases that match TRBD2. The germline V gene has CDR1 SGHTA and CDR2 FQGNSA. With V trimmed by 4 bases and J by 10 bases, 8 bases remained unmatched. The CDR3 runs 14 residues. CDR3 DNA sequence: TGTGCCAGCAGCTCGGCGGGGGGGGGTACGGAGCAGTTCTTC. Encoded protein: CASSSAGGGTEQFF.

The CDR3 loop is CASKGGSGANVLTF. The DNA for the CDR3 is TGTGCCAGCAAGGGGGGGTCTGGGGCCAACGTCCTGACTTTC. The chain carries TRBV6-8 and TRBJ2-6; D perhaps matches TRBD2 (7 bases). Deletions cut 7 bases from V and 1 base from J, with 8 bases between. Germline CDR1 and CDR2: MNHGY and SAAAGT. The length of the CDR3 is 14 residues.

The V call is TRBV7-9, the J call TRBJ2-7, with unresolved D. This CDR3 comprises 12 residues. V lost 8 bases, J lost 6 bases, and 14 bases lay in between. From germline, CDR1 is SEHNR and CDR2 FQNEAQ (reference sequence). The CDR3 DNA is TGTGCCAGCGCCCGTCGTGCCGGCGAGCAGTACTTC. Amino acid sequence: CASARRAGEQYF.

This clonotype was observed a few times. The V and J genes are TRBV6-1 and TRBJ1-1; D ambiguous. The V gene lost 5 bases and the J gene lost 5 bases, with 6 bases spanning the gap. The CDR3 is 11 residues long. In germline, CDR1 is MNHNS, CDR2 SASEGT. CDR3 DNA: TGTGCCAGCAGTTACCGGACTGAAGCTTTCTTT. This encodes CASSYRTEAFF.

This rearrangement joins TRBV7-6 to TRBJ2-7; TRBD2 agrees at 11 bases. Per the germline V gene, CDR1 is SGHVS and CDR2 is FNYEAQ. The J segment lost 10 bases and the V segment lost 2 bases, leaving 13 bases of the junction unmatched. The CDR3 is made up of 16 amino acids. The CDR3 loop is CASSLSSGSGRALQYF. Written as DNA, the CDR3 is TGTGCCAGCAGCTTATCCTCCGGTAGCGGGAGGGCCCTCCAGTACTTC.

This clonotype has more than one count but fewer than ten. The V call is TRBV7-9, the J call TRBJ2-2; no reliable D call. In germline, CDR1 is SEHNR, CDR2 FQNEAQ (reference sequence). This CDR3 is built from 14 residues. V was trimmed by 10 bases and J by 3 bases, leaving 15 bases between them. The CDR3 loop is CATPTIADTGELFF. In DNA, the CDR3 is TGTGCCACCCCTACGATCGCAGACACCGGGGAGCTGTTTTTT.

The rearrangement joins TRBV7-3 to TRBJ2-3, with TRBD2 matching over 7 bases. V shed 5 bases and J 3 bases; nucleotides not matched to a gene: 8. From germline, CDR1 is SGHTA and CDR2 FQGTGA. There are 15 residues in the CDR3. CDR3 in amino acids: CASSTNLGGTDTQYF. The CDR3 nucleotides are TGTGCCAGCAGCACCAACTTGGGGGGGACAGATACGCAGTATTTT.

The chain couples TRBV27 to TRBJ1-6, with TRBD1 matching 7 bases. Trimming at V came to 2 bases and at J to 9 bases, leaving 4 bases not matched to a gene. The CDR3 has 14 amino acids. Germline V gene lookup returns CDR1 MNHEY and CDR2 SMNVEV (reference sequence). The CDR3 DNA sequence: TGTGCCAGCAGTTTACAGGGGGGGAGTTCACCCCTCCACTTT. Its protein product is CASSLQGGSSPLHF.

V usage is TRBV29-1 and J usage is TRBJ2-1; 13 bases line up with TRBD2. The length of the CDR3 is 17 residues. With V trimmed by 0 bases and J by 8 bases, 10 bases remained unmatched. Germline V CDR1 and CDR2: SQVTM, ANQGSEA. The CDR3 reads CSVEDLETSGRFDEQFF. CDR3 in DNA: TGCAGCGTTGAAGATCTCGAGACTAGCGGGAGGTTCGATGAGCAGTTCTTC.

The chain couples TRBV7-6 to TRBJ2-1; D is perhaps TRBD1 (6 bases). The CDR3 length is 15 residues. Trimming removed 2 bases from V and 6 bases from J, with 14 bases in between. In germline, CDR1 is SGHVS, CDR2 FNYEAQ. The CDR3, as DNA: TGTGCCAGCAGCTTACGAGGGGGAGCCCCCAATGAGCAGTTCTTC. It is translated as CASSLRGGAPNEQFF.

This clonotype has more than one count but fewer than ten. The CDR3 DNA is TGCGCCAGCAGCCAAGCAGGGGTGAACTATGGCTACACCTTC. It yields the protein CASSQAGVNYGYTF. The chain employs TRBV4-1 and TRBJ1-2, with D possibly matching TRBD1 (6 bases). This CDR3 contains 14 residues. V dropped 1 base and J dropped 2 bases, with 8 bases sitting between them. The germline CDR1 and CDR2 sequences are MGHRA and YSYEKL.

This clonotype was observed a few times. V is TRBV10-3 and J is TRBJ1-1, with D maybe TRBD1 (6 bases). Between the trimmed V and J ends, which lost 4 bases and 0 bases, there was a span of 15 bases. CDR3 length: 16 amino acids. Germline-derived CDR1 and CDR2 are ENHRY and SYGVKD. CDR3 in amino acids: CAISGYRATMNTEAFF. The CDR3 DNA follows: TGTGCCATCAGTGGTTACAGGGCGACCATGAACACTGAAGCTTTCTTT.

This rearrangement joins TRBV19 to TRBJ2-1, with TRBD2 matching 7 bases. The length of the CDR3 is 15 residues. Trimming took 5 bases from V and 2 from J; bases not matched to a gene: 6. Germline CDR1 reads LNHDA; CDR2 reads SQIVND (reference sequence). DNA for the CDR3: TGTGCCAGTAGTGTAAAGCGGGGAACCTACAATGAGCAGTTCTTC. Its protein product is CASSVKRGTYNEQFF.

This clonotype was picked up a small number of times. The chain couples TRBV7-2 to TRBJ1-3; the D gene is possibly TRBD1 (5 bases). CDR1 SGHTA and CDR2 FQGNSA come from the germline V gene. The V end lost 5 bases, the J end lost 0 bases, and 23 bases lay between the germline ends. CDR3 length: 19 residues. The CDR3 DNA is TGTGCCAGCAGCCTAGGGACGGCAAAAACTATAATCTCTGGAAACACCATATATTTT. This gives the protein CASSLGTAKTIISGNTIYF.

This clonotype was seen more than once but under ten times. J is TRBJ1-3 and V is TRBV7-8; D gene uncertain. Trimming cost V 2 bases and J 0 bases, with 11 bases left between them. CDR3 length: 16 residues. Germline V gene data show CDR1 as SGHVS and CDR2 as FQNEAQ. The chain's CDR3 is CASSLFWVNSGNTIYF. In nucleotides, the CDR3 is TGTGCCAGCAGCTTATTCTGGGTTAACTCTGGAAACACCATATATTTT.

At least ten counts were recorded for this clonotype. The chain uses TRBV12-3 or TRBV12-4 and TRBJ2-7, with 7 bases lining up with TRBD2. With V trimmed by 6 bases and J by 1 base, 6 bases remained unmatched. The CDR3 totals 14 residues. As DNA, the CDR3 is TGTGCCAGCAGCTACCGCGGGGGTTCCTACGAGCAGTACTTC. Residues: CASSYRGGSYEQYF.

The chain has TRBV7-9 and TRBJ1-2; tentatively, D is TRBD1 (6 bases). V shed 6 bases and J shed 6 bases, with 17 bases lying between them. CDR3 length equals 14 residues. CDR1 is SEHNR and CDR2 is FQNEAQ in the germline V gene (reference sequence). CDR3 coding DNA: TGTGCCAGCAGGCCCGAGGGGGATAGGCATGGCTACACCTTC. Translated, it gives CASRPEGDRHGYTF.

This chain connects TRBV5-4 to TRBJ2-2; D call uncertain. The ends were cut back, 3 bases at V and 4 bases at J, with 10 bases in the middle. CDR1 is SGHNT, CDR2 YYREEE, per germline (reference sequence). The CDR3 extends over 14 amino acids. The CDR3 reads CASSSTIGTGELFF. In DNA form, the CDR3 reads TGTGCCAGCAGCTCGACGATAGGCACCGGGGAGCTGTTTTTT.

As regards this clonotype: Its ends do not fully match the called genes, so a read error is possible. This rearrangement joins TRBV12-3 or TRBV12-4 to TRBJ2-7, with 8 bases aligning to TRBD1. This CDR3 is built from 12 residues. The CDR3 loop reads CASSIGQGDAHF. In nucleotides, the CDR3 is TGTGCCAGCAGTATAGGACAGGGCGACGCGCACTTC.